The rows below give T cell receptor beta chains drawn from one sample of a study of T cells in Graves' hyperthyroidism and ophthalmopathy. Each CDR3 protein gets one entry after TCRdb re-called the multiplex PCR reads with MiXCR. Found here are more than 350,000 distinct CDR3 sequences, approximately 15% of them singletons; the top ten hold less than 35%. The sequenced sample was blood. Receptors were obtained from a woman aged 25-40 years with Graves' hyperthyroidism. The CDR3 runs from the conserved cysteine through the conserved F or W. The D gene is left open where the match is weak. Size is omitted from some rows. Given values are once, few, many or a class for expanded clones.

clone size	J gene	D gene	V gene	CDR3 protein	CDR3 DNA
-	TRBJ2-1	TRBD1	TRBV15	CATSSENRGYNEQFF	TGTGCCACCAGCAGTGAGAACAGGGGGTACAATGAGCAGTTCTTC
-	TRBJ1-1	-	TRBV28	CASSLSGEGTKAFF	TGTGCCAGCAGTTTATCAGGGGAGGGGACCAAAGCTTTCTTT
many	TRBJ1-1	-	TRBV2	CASRSQLNTEAFF	TGTGCCAGCAGATCGCAGCTGAACACTGAAGCTTTCTTT
many	TRBJ2-2	TRBD2	TRBV28	CASSLSGSGTGELFF	TGTGCCAGCAGTCTTAGCGGGAGTGGTACCGGGGAGCTGTTTTTT
many	TRBJ2-5	TRBD2	TRBV28	CASSGTSSQETQYF	TGTGCCAGCAGTGGGACTAGCAGCCAAGAGACCCAGTACTTC
few	TRBJ2-7	-	TRBV5-8	CASSLRKNYEQYF	TGTGCCAGCAGCTTGAGGAAGAACTACGAGCAGTACTTC
-	TRBJ2-1	TRBD2	TRBV11-3	CASSLVLAGRNEQFF	TGTGCCAGCAGCTTAGTGCTAGCGGGTAGAAATGAGCAGTTCTTC
-	TRBJ2-5	-	TRBV9	CASSVASGALLETQYF	TGTGCCAGCAGCGTAGCGTCAGGAGCGCTACTAGAGACCCAGTACTTC
few	TRBJ2-5	TRBD2	TRBV4-2	CASSQLAGRGQETQYF	TGTGCCAGCAGCCAATTAGCGGGGAGAGGCCAAGAGACCCAGTACTTC
few	TRBJ1-1	-	TRBV7-3	CASSLMGVGGTEAFF	TGTGCCAGCAGCTTAATGGGGGTGGGTGGCACTGAAGCTTTCTTT
many	TRBJ1-2	-	TRBV9	CASSREANYGYTF	TGTGCCAGCAGCAGAGAAGCTAACTATGGCTACACCTTC
-	TRBJ2-1	TRBD2	TRBV19	CASKAGGRNEQFF	TGTGCCAGTAAAGCGGGAGGGCGGAATGAGCAGTTCTTC
-	TRBJ1-5	-	TRBV6-2/TRBV6-3	CASSNPRGGYSNQPQHF	TGTGCCAGCAGCAACCCCCGAGGCGGATATAGCAATCAGCCCCAGCATTTT
many	TRBJ1-5	-	TRBV7-2	CASSQAAVGQPQHF	TGTGCCAGCAGCCAGGCGGCCGTGGGTCAGCCCCAGCATTTT
-	TRBJ2-3	TRBD2	TRBV29-1	CSVVSGDDTQYF	TGCAGCGTTGTTAGCGGGGATGATACGCAGTATTTT
-	TRBJ1-1	TRBD1	TRBV12-3/TRBV12-4	CASIRQGNTEAFF	TGTGCCAGCATCCGACAGGGAAACACTGAAGCTTTCTTT
many	TRBJ2-5	-	TRBV7-8	CASSLTRAETQYF	TGTGCCAGCAGCTTAACTAGAGCCGAGACCCAGTACTTC
-	TRBJ1-4	TRBD1	TRBV7-9	CASGGTALDLWNEKLFF	TGTGCCAGCGGCGGGACAGCCTTAGACCTATGGAATGAAAAACTGTTTTTT
-	TRBJ2-1	-	TRBV30	CAWSVRSGLKEQFF	TGTGCCTGGAGTGTACGGAGCGGGCTCAAAGAGCAGTTCTTC
many	TRBJ2-7	-	TRBV6-1	CASTPVGGEQYF	TGTGCCAGCACCCCGGTGGGGGGCGAGCAGTACTTC